This TCR beta chain was sequenced during a study of shared clonotypes between healthy human individuals. Study summary: Per donor, CD8 memory used one plate, CD8 naive used two, CD4 memory used three and CD4 naive used three.

It was CD45RO-negative cells, positively selected for CCR7, that made up naive CD8 cells, with terminally differentiated effector memory CD45RA+ cells excluded. Study-wide points: It was anticipated that sequencing depth would influence how many clonotypes donors shared.

In its sample, this clone was seen a few times. Its antigen is currently unknown. Other nucleotide sequences from this sample produce the same CDR3. V trimming: 5 bases; J trimming: 2 bases; junction bases outside the gene matches: 2. CDR1 and CDR2 from the germline V gene are WNHNN and SYGVQD (reference sequence). The CDR3 sequence is 13 residues long. The test was conducted at deep level. Approximately 210 ng DNA, 25,000 to 35,000 T cell genomes, went into each sorted-subset replicate PCR. Assay: immunoSEQ multiplex PCR; the TCRdb copy retains only in-frame clones and omits some. The data show hundreds of thousands of clones, just under 97% seen once.

The chain recombines TRBV10-1 with TRBJ2-7; 8 bases are a match to TRBD1. The sequence came from a woman in her 30s in good health. Sequencing was performed on naive CD8+ T cells sorted from blood. For the CDR3, the DNA is TGCGCCAGCAGTCCGGGACAGGCCTACGAGCAGTACTTC. Residues: CASSPGQAYEQYF.